This is a list of T cell receptor beta chains from one sample in a study of T-cell memory formation after mild COVID-19. TCRdb reanalysed the 5' RACE reads using MiXCR and keeps one entry per CDR3 protein. The repertoire holds over 450,000 distinct CDR3 sequences, with just over 20% as singletons. The sequenced material came from PBMCs or a T cell subset sorted from them (not recorded which). These receptors all come from an adult woman who had mild COVID-19 (a few samples of this study predate the infection). Cell type and time point are not known. Each CDR3 is given with its conserved first and last residue. The D gene is left open where the match is weak. Not all rows give a size; the values are once, few, many and, for expanded clones, a class.

TGCAGTGCTAGTCTTAGGCGGCTCGGGGGCTACACCTTC,CSASLRRLGGYTF,TRBV20-1,-,TRBJ1-2,-
TGTGCCAGCAGTTACTCAACAGGATCAGCCTACGAGCAGTACTTC,CASSYSTGSAYEQYF,TRBV6-5,-,TRBJ2-7,-
TGTGCCAGCATTGAGGGGGCGGATGGCTACACCTTC,CASIEGADGYTF,TRBV27,-,TRBJ1-2,TRBD1
TGTGCCAGCAGCTTTGGAGCGTCCGGGACGGGACACTACGAGCAGTACTTC,CASSFGASGTGHYEQYF,TRBV7-2,many,TRBJ2-7,-
TGCGCCAGCAGCTTGGGGCAGGCACCCTACGAGCAGTACTTC,CASSLGQAPYEQYF,TRBV5-1,few,TRBJ2-7,-
TGTGCCAGCAGCAAAGTGTTAGGTCGAGGGAGAGAGCAGTACTTC,CASSKVLGRGREQYF,TRBV21-1,-,TRBJ2-7,-
TGTGCCAGCAGCCCCAGAGGCGGGGGGACCTACAATGAGCAGTTCTTC,CASSPRGGGTYNEQFF,TRBV7-8,few,TRBJ2-1,TRBD2
TGCGCCAGCAGCCAAGATCGTTTAGGGGCAGGGAGCGTCTACGAGCAGTACTTC,CASSQDRLGAGSVYEQYF,TRBV4-3,-,TRBJ2-7,-
TGCAGTGCTGGGACGACAGTAAGGGGAAACTATGGCTACACCTTC,CSAGTTVRGNYGYTF,TRBV20-1,-,TRBJ1-2,-
TGTGCCAGCAGTTTGGACAGGGAACAGCCCCAGCATTTT,CASSLDREQPQHF,TRBV7-9,-,TRBJ1-5,TRBD1
TGTGCCAGCAGCAAAGAAGGACAGGGGGCAGATACGCAGTATTTT,CASSKEGQGADTQYF,TRBV7-2,few,TRBJ2-3,TRBD1
TGTGCCAGCAGCTACACAGGGCTGAGCGAGCAGTACTTC,CASSYTGLSEQYF,TRBV7-9,-,TRBJ2-7,-
TGTGCCAGCACAGGCCTTGCGGAGCACGGATCCTACGAGCAGTACTTC,CASTGLAEHGSYEQYF,TRBV6-5,-,TRBJ2-7,-
TGCGCCAGCAGCTGGAGGGGACAGGGTTCTAGCACAGATACGCAGTATTTT,CASSWRGQGSSTDTQYF,TRBV5-1,few,TRBJ2-3,TRBD1
TGTGCCAGCAGTATCTCACTGGTCTCGAGCACAGATACGCAGTATTTT,CASSISLVSSTDTQYF,TRBV12-3/TRBV12-4,-,TRBJ2-3,-
TGTGCCAGCGACGTGACTAGCGGCACAGATACGCAGTATTTT,CASDVTSGTDTQYF,TRBV2,-,TRBJ2-3,TRBD2
TGTGCCAGCAGCTTATTTCACCCCGGCGGGGGGAAGGCAGATACGCAGTATTTT,CASSLFHPGGGKADTQYF,TRBV11-2,-,TRBJ2-3,TRBD2
TGTGCCAGCAGCAAACGAGGAATCGTCTGGAACACTGAAGCTTTCTTT,CASSKRGIVWNTEAFF,TRBV6-2/TRBV6-3,many,TRBJ1-1,-
TGTGCCAGCAGCCAAGGCCCATACACGGTAGGCGAGCAGTACTTC,CASSQGPYTVGEQYF,TRBV3-1,few,TRBJ2-7,-
TGCAGTGCTAGAGCCCAGCTGAACACTGAAGCTTTCTTT,CSARAQLNTEAFF,TRBV20-1,-,TRBJ1-1,-